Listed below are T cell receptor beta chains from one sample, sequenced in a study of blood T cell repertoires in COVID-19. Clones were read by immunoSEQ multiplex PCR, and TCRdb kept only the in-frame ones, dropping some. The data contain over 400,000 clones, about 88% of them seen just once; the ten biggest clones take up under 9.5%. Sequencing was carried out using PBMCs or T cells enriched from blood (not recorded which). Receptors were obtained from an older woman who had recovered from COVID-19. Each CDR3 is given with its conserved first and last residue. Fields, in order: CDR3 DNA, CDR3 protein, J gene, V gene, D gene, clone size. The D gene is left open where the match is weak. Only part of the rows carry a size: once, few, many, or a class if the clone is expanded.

TGTGCCAGCAGCCCCACCGGCGGGGCGAGCACAGATACGCAGTATTTT	CASSPTGGASTDTQYF	TRBJ2-3	TRBV5-4	-	-
TGCGCCAGCAGTGGGGGGCAGGGGCGACCCAATCAGCCCCAGCATTTT	CASSGGQGRPNQPQHF	TRBJ1-5	TRBV10-2	-	-
TGTGCCAGCAGCCGTGACAGGGAGGCTGAGACCCAGTACTTC	CASSRDREAETQYF	TRBJ2-5	TRBV3-1/TRBV3-2	-	-
TGCGCCAGCAGCACCGGAGACGGGGGCACTGAAGCTTTCTTT	CASSTGDGGTEAFF	TRBJ1-1	TRBV5-1	-	once
TGTGCCAGCAGTGTAGGGAGGGAGCGGGTTCGGAGCAATCAGCCCCAGCATTTT	CASSVGRERVRSNQPQHF	TRBJ1-5	TRBV6-1	-	-
TGCAGCGCCAAGGGGCAGGTGAATGAAAAACTGTTTTTT	CSAKGQVNEKLFF	TRBJ1-4	TRBV29-1	-	-
TGTGCCAGCAGTCAATCGAACTCTAGACAGGGCTCCTACAATGAGCAGTTCTTC	CASSQSNSRQGSYNEQFF	TRBJ2-1	TRBV27	TRBD1	-
TGTGCCAGCAGTGGACAGGGGGCGAACACCGGGGAGCTGTTTTTT	CASSGQGANTGELFF	TRBJ2-2	TRBV2	TRBD1	-
TGTGCCAGCAGCTTAGACGGGAATCAGCCCCAGCATTTT	CASSLDGNQPQHF	TRBJ1-5	TRBV11-3	-	-
TGTGCCAGCAGTACAGCTAACTATGGCTACACCTTC	CASSTANYGYTF	TRBJ1-2	TRBV2	-	-
TGTGCCAGCAGCCAAGGTTCACAGGGGATAAGGGGAAACACCATATATTTT	CASSQGSQGIRGNTIYF	TRBJ1-3	TRBV3-1/TRBV3-2	TRBD1	once
TGTGCCTGGAAGCCCTGGACAGGGAGCCACTATGGCTACACCTTC	CAWKPWTGSHYGYTF	TRBJ1-2	TRBV30	TRBD1	once
TGTGCCAGCAGCTTGGACAGGTTGAACACTGAAGCTTTCTTT	CASSLDRLNTEAFF	TRBJ1-1	TRBV7-2	TRBD1	-
TGTGCCAGCAGCCAAGAAAGCCGATCACCCCTCCACTTT	CASSQESRSPLHF	TRBJ1-6	TRBV4-2	-	-
TGTGCCAGCAGTCCCCCACAGGGTCTAGGTTCACCCCTCCACTTT	CASSPPQGLGSPLHF	TRBJ1-6	TRBV6-5	-	-
TGTGCCAGCAGTTACTCTGAGGACATGAACACTGAAGCTTTCTTT	CASSYSEDMNTEAFF	TRBJ1-1	TRBV6-5	-	-
TGTGCCACCAGTGCCCCGACAGTCCGAAACATTCAGTACTTC	CATSAPTVRNIQYF	TRBJ2-4	TRBV24-1	-	few
TGTGCCAGCAGAAGGGGGCCCTATGGCTACACCTTC	CASRRGPYGYTF	TRBJ1-2	TRBV12-3/TRBV12-4	TRBD1	-
TGCGCCAGCAGCCATGGACAGGGCAAAGGCTACACCTTC	CASSHGQGKGYTF	TRBJ1-2	TRBV5-1	TRBD1	-
TGTGCCAGCAGCTACGGGTCTGGGGCCGAGCAGTACTTC	CASSYGSGAEQYF	TRBJ2-7	TRBV2	-	-
TGTGCCAGCAGCCTGGGGCTGACAGGGCCCAGACCGATCTCCTACAATGAGCAGTTCTTC	CASSLGLTGPRPISYNEQFF	TRBJ2-1	TRBV5-8	TRBD1	-
TGTGCCAGCAGTGGGGGCCAGGGGGCGACGGGATACGGCTACACCTTC	CASSGGQGATGYGYTF	TRBJ1-2	TRBV2	TRBD1	-
TGTGCCAGTAGTATAGGCCAGGGCTGGAATGAGCAGTTCTTC	CASSIGQGWNEQFF	TRBJ2-1	TRBV19	-	-
TGTGCCAGCAGCTTAATGGTCTACACAGGACACAATGAGCAGTTCTTC	CASSLMVYTGHNEQFF	TRBJ2-1	TRBV7-9	-	-
TGTGCCAGCAGTGAAGTCAGGACCCAGTACTTC	CASSEVRTQYF	TRBJ2-5	TRBV6-1	-	-
TGTGCCATCCAAGGCAGTCAGGTCTTCCCCGAGTCACCCCTCCACTTT	CAIQGSQVFPESPLHF	TRBJ1-6	TRBV2	-	-
TGTGCCAGCTCATCGGGTCTAGGAGAGACCCAGTACTTC	CASSSGLGETQYF	TRBJ2-5	TRBV18	-	-
TGTGCCAGCAGTGGACAGGGCTTACTCACAGATACGCAGTATTTT	CASSGQGLLTDTQYF	TRBJ2-3	TRBV2	TRBD1	-
TGTGCCATCAGTGAGCGCCTAGCGGGGACCACAGATACGCAGTATTTT	CAISERLAGTTDTQYF	TRBJ2-3	TRBV10-3	TRBD2	-
TGTGCCAGCATAGGAGAGGCTGTCGCCGGGGAGCTGTTTTTT	CASIGEAVAGELFF	TRBJ2-2	TRBV6-5	-	-
TGTGCCACCAGTGTTACTAGCGGAGCAGATACGCAGTATTTT	CATSVTSGADTQYF	TRBJ2-3	TRBV24-1	TRBD2	-
TGCGCCAGCAGTTCGGGTTACAATGAGCAGTTCTTC	CASSSGYNEQFF	TRBJ2-1	TRBV10-1	-	-
TGTGCCACCGACAGGGGGGAGGGTGGGGCCAACGTCCTGACTTTC	CATDRGEGGANVLTF	TRBJ2-6	TRBV10-3	TRBD1	few
TGTGCCAGCAGGCCGACCCTAGCTGGAAACACCATATATTTT	CASRPTLAGNTIYF	TRBJ1-3	TRBV5-6	-	-
TGTGCCAGTCTATACCGGGACAGCGCAAAAGATACGCAGTATTTT	CASLYRDSAKDTQYF	TRBJ2-3	TRBV19	TRBD1	-
TGTGCCAGCAGTCCCGGAGGGGCCCGCTACAATGAGCAGTTCTTC	CASSPGGARYNEQFF	TRBJ2-1	TRBV27	-	-
TGTGCCAGCAGCCTAGGACTTGGGGGGGCCAAGACCGGGGAGCTGTTTTTT	CASSLGLGGAKTGELFF	TRBJ2-2	TRBV7-8	-	-
TGCAGCGGTGGGGGAGGGGGCACTGAAGCTTTCTTT	CSGGGGGTEAFF	TRBJ1-1	TRBV29-1	-	-
TGTGCCAGCAGCACCTTAACAACGCAGTATTTT	CASSTLTTQYF	TRBJ2-3	TRBV7-2	-	-